This record looks at one TCR beta chain sequence and its context. CDR3 length equals 14 residues. Germline lookup yields CDR1 MDHEN and CDR2 SYDVKM. With 4 bases clipped from V and 9 bases from J, the junction kept 6 bases outside the gene matches. Libraries were prepared by immunoSEQ multiplex PCR; TCRdb keeps only in-frame clonotypes and omits some of them. The repertoire has 130,000 to 150,000 clones, 88% of them found once; the top ten carry 1.2%. The sample is drawn from a study of blood T cell repertoires in COVID-19. Study information: Sources were T cells, B-cell-depleted T cells, or PBMCs; the material itself was cDNA or gDNA.

This study enrolled people aged about 18 to 100 from about two dozen US geographic areas. Cohorts were determined from participant-reported clinical history. The source is a woman aged 25 to 39 with acute COVID-19. The chain links TRBV28 to TRBJ1-6; 7 bases are a match to TRBD1. Sequencing was done on a sample of PBMCs or T cells enriched from blood (not recorded which). Here the CDR3 DNA reads TGTGCCAGCAGTTCCGGGACAGCATTTTCACCCCTCCACTTT. This translates into CASSSGTAFSPLHF.